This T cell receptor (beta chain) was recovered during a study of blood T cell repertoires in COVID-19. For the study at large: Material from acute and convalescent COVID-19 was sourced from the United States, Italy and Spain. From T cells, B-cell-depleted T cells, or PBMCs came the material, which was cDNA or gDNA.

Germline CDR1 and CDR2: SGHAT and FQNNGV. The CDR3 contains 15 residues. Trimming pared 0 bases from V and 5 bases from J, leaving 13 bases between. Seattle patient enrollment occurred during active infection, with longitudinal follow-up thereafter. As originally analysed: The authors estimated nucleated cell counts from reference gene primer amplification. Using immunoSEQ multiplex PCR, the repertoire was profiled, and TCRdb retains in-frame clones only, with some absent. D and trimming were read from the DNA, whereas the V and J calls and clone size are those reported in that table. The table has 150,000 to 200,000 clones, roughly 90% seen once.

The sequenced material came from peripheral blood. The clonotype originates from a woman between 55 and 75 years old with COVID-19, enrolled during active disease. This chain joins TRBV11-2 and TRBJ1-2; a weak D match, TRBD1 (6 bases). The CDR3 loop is CASSLDTGREYGYTF. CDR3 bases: TGTGCCAGCAGCTTAGATACAGGGAGAGAATATGGCTACACCTTC.